These 30 T cell receptor beta chains came from one sample sequenced in a study of regulatory T cells in long-lasting Graves disease. Library construction for TCR beta used iRepertoire HTBI primers and Arm-PCR of CDR3 regions. TCRdb used MiXCR to reprocess the multiplex PCR reads, holding one entry per CDR3 protein. Of roughly 560,000 distinct CDR3 sequences listed, 15% to 20% were seen once; the top ten hold 25%. Indicated time point: newly diagnosed GD, antithyroid drugs for less than 3 months. TCR sequences were obtained from RNA taken from PBMCs. The sample was also linked to a second study, of T cells in Graves' hyperthyroidism and ophthalmopathy.

This material consisted of peripheral blood mononuclear cells (PBMCs), taken at new diagnosis, from a patient treated with antithyroid drugs. All receptors come from a middle-aged woman with Graves disease.

The chain has TRBV19 and TRBJ2-2; a weak D match, TRBD1 (6 bases). V lost 3 bases and J lost 10, with 18 bases in between. Germline V gene data show CDR1 as LNHDA and CDR2 as SQIVND (reference sequence). This CDR3 is built from 15 residues. The CDR3 nucleotides are TGTGCCAGTAGTATCATTGGAGCAGGGGCCTCGGAGCTGTTTTTT. Encoded protein: CASSIIGAGASELFF.

This chain joins TRBV7-2 and TRBJ1-1, with TRBD1 as a possible D gene (5 bases). The V gene's germline CDR1 is SGHTA and CDR2 FQGNSA. Trimming removed 5 bases from V and 5 bases from J, with 15 bases in between. CDR3 length equals 14 residues. The CDR3 sequence: CASSKRGGGTEAFF. The CDR3 DNA reads TGTGCCAGCAGCAAACGGGGGGGTGGGACTGAAGCTTTCTTT.

Notes on this clonotype: A much larger clone is a single base away; this may be a read error. This CDR3 reads CASSPSLGQTNYEQYF. CDR3 bases: TGCGCCAGCAGTCCGAGCTTGGGACAGACCAACTACGAGCAGTACTTC. The chain has TRBV10-1 and TRBJ2-7, with TRBD1 matching 7 bases. Germline CDR1 and CDR2: WNHNN and SYGVQD (reference sequence). The CDR3 contains 16 residues. V was clipped by 5 bases and J by 3 bases; unmatched bases: 13.

This clonotype was counted many times. This chain joins TRBV7-9 and TRBJ1-1; D may be TRBD1 (5 bases). Germline assignment: CDR1 SEHNR and CDR2 FQNEAQ (reference sequence). The V end was cut by 1 base, the J end by 4 bases, with 13 bases between. This CDR3 is built from 15 residues. CDR3 residues: CASSLGFGDGTEAFF. The DNA of the CDR3 is TGTGCCAGCAGCTTAGGTTTTGGGGACGGCACTGAAGCTTTCTTT.

About this clonotype itself: It is likely a read error: a sequence one base away is far more abundant. The rearrangement links TRBV5-4 to TRBJ1-1; D is undetermined. Germline V CDR1 and CDR2: SGHNT, YYREEE (reference sequence). The CDR3 sequence is 11 residues long. For the CDR3, the DNA is TGTGCCAGCAGCTGGAACACTGAAGCTCTCTTT. It specifies CASSWNTEALF.

This clonotype has more than one count but fewer than ten. This chain uses TRBV20-1 with TRBJ1-2; a possible D gene is TRBD1 (5 bases). CDR1 DFQATT and CDR2 SNEGSKA come from the germline V gene (reference sequence). V was trimmed by 0 bases and J by 6 bases, leaving 11 bases between them. The CDR3 has 13 amino acids. The CDR3 coding sequence is TGCAGTGCTAGAGAGGGGCAAATAGATGGCTACACCTTC. Its protein is CSAREGQIDGYTF.

This chain connects TRBV7-9 to TRBJ2-5; no definite D call. This CDR3 is 12 amino acids long. CDR1 SEHNR and CDR2 FQNEAQ come from the germline V gene (reference sequence). The germline V and J ends were trimmed by 5 bases and 5 bases, with 9 bases remaining between them. As DNA, the CDR3 is TGTGCCAGCAGCACTCCCATGGAGACCCAGTACTTC. The encoded protein is CASSTPMETQYF. Combining the CDR3 with reference TRBV7-9 and TRBJ2-5 gives the whole variable domain DTGVSQNPRHKITKRGQNVTFRCDPISEHNRLYWYRQTLGQGPEFLTYFQNEAQLEKSRLLSDRFSAERPKGSFSTLEIQRTEQGDSAMYLCASSTPMETQYFGPGTRLLVL.

This clonotype was detected only a few times. The rearrangement uses TRBV5-1 and TRBJ2-1; D is possibly TRBD1 (5 bases). This CDR3 contains 17 residues. The germline V gene encodes CDR1 SGHRS and CDR2 YFSETQ. V lost 4 bases and J 0 bases, leaving 17 bases between the germline ends. CDR3 protein: CASSPLGARSSYNEQFF. The CDR3 DNA is TGCGCCAGCAGCCCCCTAGGGGCTAGGAGCTCCTACAATGAGCAGTTCTTC.

This clonotype came up a few times. The chain joins TRBV5-1 to TRBJ2-7, with 7 bases matching TRBD1. The CDR3 is made up of 13 amino acids. The J segment lost 6 bases and the V segment lost 5 bases, leaving 8 bases of the junction unmatched. CDR1 and CDR2 (germline): SGHRS, YFSETQ. The CDR3 protein is CASSYPDRVEQYF. CDR3 nucleotide sequence: TGCGCCAGCAGTTATCCCGACAGGGTCGAGCAGTACTTC. Together with reference TRBV5-1 and TRBJ2-7, the CDR3 gives the full variable domain: KAGVTQTPRYLIKTRGQQVTLSCSPISGHRSVSWYQQTPGQGLQFLFEYFSETQRNKGNFPGRFSGRQFSNSRSEMNVSTLELGDSALYLCASSYPDRVEQYFGPGTRLTVT.

This clonotype was counted a few times. The rearrangement uses TRBV12-3 or TRBV12-4 and TRBJ2-3, with D perhaps assigned TRBD1 or TRBD2 (6 bases each). The CDR3 is made up of 15 amino acids. With 3 bases removed from V and 4 bases from J, the gap between germline ends came to 14 bases. The CDR3 loop reads CASSFGGPEADTQYF. As DNA, the CDR3 is TGTGCCAGCAGTTTTGGGGGGCCAGAGGCAGATACGCAGTATTTT.

The rearrangement uses TRBV29-1 and TRBJ1-4; D is perhaps TRBD1 (5 bases). The CDR3 is 14 residues long. Trimming cost V 2 bases and J 7 bases, with 14 bases left between them. The germline V gene has CDR1 SQVTM and CDR2 ANQGSEA. The CDR3 spells CSVEMIGAGEKLFF. The CDR3 nucleotides read TGCAGCGTTGAAATGATCGGGGCCGGTGAAAAACTGTTTTTT.

This clonotype was detected many times. The rearrangement joins TRBV3-1 to TRBJ2-3; 12 nucleotides line up with TRBD2. There are 15 residues in the CDR3. Germline CDR1 reads LGHDT; CDR2 reads YNNKEL (reference sequence). J gave up 4 bases and V 3 bases, and 2 bases lay outside the gene matches. This CDR3 reads CASSQLAGGPDTQYF. As DNA, the CDR3 is TGTGCCAGCAGCCAGCTAGCGGGGGGGCCAGATACGCAGTATTTT.

This clonotype was counted ten times or more. The chain couples TRBV30 to TRBJ1-2; maybe TRBD1 (6 bases). This CDR3 spans 8 amino acids. V gave up 8 bases and J gave up 10 bases, with 8 bases separating them. Per germline, CDR1 GTSNPN and CDR2 SVGIG (reference sequence). CDR3 residues: CAGGHYTF. CDR3 in DNA: TGTGCCGGGGGGCACTACACCTTC.

This clonotype was detected a few times. The genes are TRBV6-6 and TRBJ1-2; TRBD1 might be the D (5 bases). This CDR3 region has 14 residues. Trimming took off 0 bases at V and 7 bases at J, with 12 bases between the two ends. Germline CDR1 MNHNY, CDR2 SVGAGI (reference sequence). The CDR3 DNA reads TGTGCCAGCAGTTACTCGATCCTTGGGGGTGGCTACACCTTC. This codes for CASSYSILGGGYTF.

This clonotype was seen a few times. The chain is built from TRBV14 and TRBJ2-5; D perhaps matches TRBD1 (6 bases). Per germline, CDR1 SGHDN and CDR2 FVKESK. V was shortened by 1 base and J by 3 bases, with 15 bases between the two germline ends. The CDR3 totals 16 residues. In DNA, the CDR3 is TGTGCCAGCAGCCAAGCCCCCGGCCCAGGGGAAGAGACCCAGTACTTC. Protein: CASSQAPGPGEETQYF.

This clonotype was observed at least ten times. CDR3 sequence reads: CASSSTDSSGNTIYF. The DNA of the CDR3 is TGTGCCAGCAGCTCGACGGACAGCTCTGGAAACACCATATATTTT. This chain uses TRBV7-9 with TRBJ1-3; the D gene is possibly TRBD1 (6 bases). Germline V gene lookup returns CDR1 SEHNR and CDR2 FQNEAQ (reference sequence). This CDR3 comprises 15 residues. Trimming left V 4 bases short and J 0 bases short, with 10 bases between.

This clonotype was counted at least ten times. The genes are TRBV7-9 and TRBJ2-5, with D unclear. CDR1 SEHNR and CDR2 FQNEAQ come from the germline V gene (reference sequence). CDR3 length equals 15 residues. Trimming removed 4 bases at V and 2 bases at J, with 14 bases between. DNA for the CDR3: TGTGCCAGCAGCTCGGCGGCGATACTACAAGAGACCCAGTACTTC. This translates into CASSSAAILQETQYF.

The chain couples TRBV3-1 to TRBJ2-5, with 10 bases lining up with TRBD2. The germline V gene encodes CDR1 LGHDT and CDR2 YNNKEL (reference sequence). The CDR3 loop spans 17 amino acids. J was trimmed by 5 bases and V by 0 bases; bases with no gene match: 9. The chain's CDR3 is CASSQDRDSGGWETQYF. The CDR3 DNA reads TGTGCCAGCAGCCAAGATAGGGATAGCGGGGGGTGGGAGACCCAGTACTTC.

This clonotype occurred a few times. V usage is TRBV7-9 and J usage is TRBJ1-2, with no clear D. The CDR3 runs 11 residues. With 9 bases removed from V and 4 bases from J, the gap between germline ends came to 9 bases. Germline V lookup: CDR1 SEHNR, CDR2 FQNEAQ (reference sequence). The DNA for the CDR3 is TGTGCCAGAGGACCGGTCTATGGCTACACCTTC. It codes for CARGPVYGYTF. The complete variable domain, with remaining parts taken from reference TRBV7-9 and TRBJ1-2, reads DTGVSQNPRHKITKRGQNVTFRCDPISEHNRLYWYRQTLGQGPEFLTYFQNEAQLEKSRLLSDRFSAERPKGSFSTLEIQRTEQGDSAMYLCARGPVYGYTFGSGTRLTVV.

A few counts support this clonotype. The V and J genes are TRBV5-4 and TRBJ2-4; D gene ambiguous. The length of the CDR3 is 15 residues. CDR1 is SGHNT, CDR2 YYREEE, per germline (reference sequence). The V gene lost 4 bases and the J gene lost 1 base, with 12 bases spanning the gap. The CDR3 region is CASSTNVGAKNIQYF. The DNA of the CDR3 is TGTGCCAGCAGCACTAATGTCGGTGCCAAAAACATTCAGTACTTC. Using reference TRBV5-4 and TRBJ2-4 for the parts outside the CDR3, the full variable domain is ETGVTQSPTHLIKTRGQQVTLRCSSQSGHNTVSWYQQALGQGPQFIFQYYREEENGRGNFPPRFSGLQFPNYSSELNVNALELDDSALYLCASSTNVGAKNIQYFGAGTRLSVL.

The gene calls are TRBV6-5 and TRBJ1-6; TRBD1 matches 7 bases. With V trimmed by 0 bases and J by 6 bases, 8 bases remained unmatched. The germline gives CDR1 MNHEY, CDR2 SVGAGI. This CDR3 region has 17 residues. CDR3 loop: CASSYSGTAAGNSPLHF. The CDR3 DNA reads TGTGCCAGCAGTTACTCCGGGACAGCTGCGGGTAATTCACCCCTCCACTTT.

This clonotype was counted ten times or more. This chain connects TRBV7-8 to TRBJ2-3; D uncertain. Germline V gives CDR1 SGHVS, CDR2 FQNEAQ. V was pared by 5 bases and J by 0 bases, with 9 bases between. This CDR3 has 14 residues. The CDR3 region is CASSKQSSTDTQYF. The CDR3 DNA follows: TGTGCCAGCAGCAAACAATCTAGCACAGATACGCAGTATTTT.

This clonotype was counted at least ten times. This sequence joins TRBV18 and TRBJ1-3; 9 positions agree with TRBD1. The length of the CDR3 is 16 residues. Trimming removed 4 bases from V and 0 bases from J; junction bases left unmatched: 4. CDR1 is KGHSH and CDR2 is LQKENI in the germline V gene. The CDR3 nucleotides are TGTGCCAGCTCACAGGGGACAGGGACCTCTGGAAACACCATATATTTT. This translates into CASSQGTGTSGNTIYF.

Notes on this clonotype: A far larger clone is off by one base, so a read error is likely. This chain links TRBV12-3 or TRBV12-4 with TRBJ1-6; TRBD1 agrees at 9 bases. Trimming removed 7 bases from V and 7 bases from J; junction bases left unmatched: 5. The CDR3 totals 14 residues. The CDR3 DNA reads as TGTGCCAGCACCCCCGGGACAGGGAATTCACCCCTCCACTTT. It translates to CASTPGTGNSPLHF.

This clonotype was seen only a few times. The V call is TRBV4-1, the J call TRBJ2-3, with 9 bases identical to TRBD2. V shed 0 bases, J shed 4 bases, and the junction held 8 bases outside the gene matches. CDR1 MGHRA and CDR2 YSYEKL come from the germline V gene. The length of the CDR3 is 17 residues. CDR3 bases: TGCGCCAGCAGCCAAGATGGGGCTGGCGGGGGGGCAGATACGCAGTATTTT. This sequence encodes CASSQDGAGGGADTQYF.

As regards this clonotype: This may stem from a read error, because a much larger clone lies one nucleotide away. V usage is TRBV6-5 and J usage is TRBJ2-2; D is ambiguous. The CDR3 covers 13 residues. Trimming pared 6 bases from V and 4 bases from J, leaving 9 bases between. Germline-derived CDR1 and CDR2 are MNHEY and SVGAGI. The CDR3 DNA reads TGTGCCAGCAGCCACCGTCCCACCGGGGAGCTGTTTTTT. Amino acids: CASSHRPTGELFF.

This clonotype was counted many times. The chain joins TRBV18 to TRBJ1-2; D is undetermined. The V end was cut by 1 base, the J end by 5 bases, with 20 bases between. Germline CDR1 and CDR2: KGHSH and LQKENI. The CDR3 has 17 amino acids. CDR3 protein: CASSPQGANEKLYGYTF. The DNA for the CDR3 is TGTGCCAGCTCACCACAGGGCGCCAACGAGAAACTTTATGGCTACACCTTC.

This clonotype showed up many times. The chain uses TRBV12-3 or TRBV12-4 and TRBJ1-1; no definite D call. The CDR3 contains 17 residues. Between the trimmed V and J ends, which lost 5 bases and 2 bases, there was a span of 21 bases. CDR3 DNA sequence: TGTGCCAGCAGTGGGCCTGTTAGATGGCTCGAAAACACTGAAGCTTTCTTT. As protein: CASSGPVRWLENTEAFF.

This clonotype was seen only a few times. This may stem from a read error, because a much larger clone lies one nucleotide away. The chain's CDR3 is CASSLGRSVAADTQYF. As DNA, the CDR3 is TGTGCCAGCAGCTTAGGACGGAGTGTAGCGGCAGATACGCAGTATTTT. V is TRBV11-3 and J is TRBJ2-3; a possible D gene is TRBD2 (6 bases). V lost 1 base to trimming and J lost 4 bases, with 15 bases between them. This CDR3 has 16 residues. Germline CDR1 is SGHNT and CDR2 is YENEEA.

In its sample, this clonotype was seen many times. The chain is built from TRBV3-1 and TRBJ1-1; no definite D call. The CDR3 runs 14 residues. V lost 1 base to trimming and J lost 3 bases, with 9 bases between them. Germline lookup yields CDR1 LGHDT and CDR2 YNNKEL (reference sequence). CDR3 loop: CASSQVGGDTEAFF. Here the CDR3 DNA reads TGTGCCAGCAGCCAAGTCGGCGGGGACACTGAAGCTTTCTTT.